This T cell receptor (beta chain) comes out of a study of technical replicates of blood from a few donors. The method was immunoSEQ multiplex PCR; TCRdb's version includes in-frame clones alone and lacks a portion of them. This sample has 70,000 to 85,000 clones; roughly 90% occur once, and the top ten carry under 0.55%. Germline CDR1 is SGHDT and CDR2 is YYEEEE. This CDR3 comprises 17 residues. V trimming: 3 bases; J trimming: 2 bases; junction bases outside the gene matches: 8. The TCR sequence derives from a human donor in good health. Material: T cells isolated from PBMCs. The chain employs TRBV5-6 and TRBJ2-3; 11 bases line up with TRBD2. CDR3 DNA sequence: TGTGCCAGCAGCTCCTCACGACTAGCGGGATCCACAGATACGCAGTATTTT. Translated: CASSSSRLAGSTDTQYF.